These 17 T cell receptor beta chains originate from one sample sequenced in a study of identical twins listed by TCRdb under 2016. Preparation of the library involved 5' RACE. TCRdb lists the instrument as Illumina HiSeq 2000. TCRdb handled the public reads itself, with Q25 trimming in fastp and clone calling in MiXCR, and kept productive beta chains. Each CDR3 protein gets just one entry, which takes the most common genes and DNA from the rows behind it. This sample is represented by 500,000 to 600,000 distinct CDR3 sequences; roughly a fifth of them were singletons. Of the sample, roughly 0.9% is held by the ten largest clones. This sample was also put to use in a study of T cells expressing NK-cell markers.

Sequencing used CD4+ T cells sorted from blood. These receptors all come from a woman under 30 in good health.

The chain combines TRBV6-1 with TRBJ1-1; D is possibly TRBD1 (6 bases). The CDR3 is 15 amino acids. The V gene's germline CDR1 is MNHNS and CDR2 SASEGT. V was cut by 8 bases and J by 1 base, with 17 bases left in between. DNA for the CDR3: TGTGCCAGCTCCGGGCGGGGGGCATCGAACACTGAAGCTTTCTTT. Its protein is CASSGRGASNTEAFF.

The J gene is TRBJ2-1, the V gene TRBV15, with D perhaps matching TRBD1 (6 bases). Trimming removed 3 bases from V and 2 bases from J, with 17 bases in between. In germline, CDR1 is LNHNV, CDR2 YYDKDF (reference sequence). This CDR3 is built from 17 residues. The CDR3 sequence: CATSSPRSRGPYNEQFF. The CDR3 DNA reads TGTGCCACCAGCAGTCCGAGAAGCAGGGGCCCCTACAATGAGCAGTTCTTC.

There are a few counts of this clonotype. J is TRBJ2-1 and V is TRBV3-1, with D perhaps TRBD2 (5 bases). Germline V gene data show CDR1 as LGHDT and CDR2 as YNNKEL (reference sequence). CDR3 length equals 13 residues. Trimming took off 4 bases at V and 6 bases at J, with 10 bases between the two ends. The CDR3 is CASSRLGVNEQFF. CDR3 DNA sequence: TGTGCCAGCAGCCGTCTCGGGGTCAATGAGCAGTTCTTC.

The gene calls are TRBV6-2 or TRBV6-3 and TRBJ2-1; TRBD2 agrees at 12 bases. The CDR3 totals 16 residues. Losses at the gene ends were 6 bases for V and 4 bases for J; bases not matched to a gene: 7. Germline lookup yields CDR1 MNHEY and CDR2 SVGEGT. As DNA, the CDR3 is TGTGCCAGCAGCAGACTTCTAGCGGGGGGGTACAATGAGCAGTTCTTC. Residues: CASSRLLAGGYNEQFF.

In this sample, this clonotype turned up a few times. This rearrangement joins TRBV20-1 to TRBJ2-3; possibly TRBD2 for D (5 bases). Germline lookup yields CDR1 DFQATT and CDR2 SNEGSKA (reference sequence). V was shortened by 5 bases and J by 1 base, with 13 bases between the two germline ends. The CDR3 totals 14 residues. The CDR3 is CSAVAWGGTDTQYF. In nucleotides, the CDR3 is TGCAGTGCTGTCGCATGGGGAGGCACAGATACGCAGTATTTT.

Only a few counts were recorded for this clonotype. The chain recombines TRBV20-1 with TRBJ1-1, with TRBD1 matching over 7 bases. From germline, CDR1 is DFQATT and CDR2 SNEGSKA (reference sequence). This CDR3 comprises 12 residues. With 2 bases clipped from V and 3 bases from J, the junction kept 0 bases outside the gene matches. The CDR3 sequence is CSARRGHTEAFF. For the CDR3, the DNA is TGCAGTGCTAGAAGGGGGCACACTGAAGCTTTCTTT.

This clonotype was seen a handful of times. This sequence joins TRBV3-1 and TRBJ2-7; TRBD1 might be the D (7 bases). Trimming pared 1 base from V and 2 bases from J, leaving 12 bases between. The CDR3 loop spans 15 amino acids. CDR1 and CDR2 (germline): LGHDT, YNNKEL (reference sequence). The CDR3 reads CASSQGGTEAYEQYF. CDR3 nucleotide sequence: TGTGCCAGCAGCCAAGGCGGGACAGAAGCCTACGAGCAGTACTTC.

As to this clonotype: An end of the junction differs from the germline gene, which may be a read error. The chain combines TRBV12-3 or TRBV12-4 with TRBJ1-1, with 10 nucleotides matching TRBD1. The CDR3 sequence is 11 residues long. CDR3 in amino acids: CASSLGQGVLF. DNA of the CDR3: TGTGCCAGCAGCCTCGGACAGGGGGTTCTCTTT.

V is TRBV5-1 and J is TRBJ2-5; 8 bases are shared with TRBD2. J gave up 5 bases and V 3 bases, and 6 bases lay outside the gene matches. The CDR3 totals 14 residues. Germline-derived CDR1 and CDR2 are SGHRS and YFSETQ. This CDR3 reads CASSSGTSLETQYF. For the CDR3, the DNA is TGCGCCAGCAGCTCGGGGACTAGTCTGGAGACCCAGTACTTC.

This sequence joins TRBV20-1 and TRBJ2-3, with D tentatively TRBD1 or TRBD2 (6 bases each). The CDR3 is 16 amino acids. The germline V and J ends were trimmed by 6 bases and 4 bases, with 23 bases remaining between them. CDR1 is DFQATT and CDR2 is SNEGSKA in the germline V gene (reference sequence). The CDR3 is CSARPGVGGLADTQYF. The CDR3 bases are TGCAGTGCAAGGCCTGGCGTCGGGGGCCTAGCAGATACGCAGTATTTT.

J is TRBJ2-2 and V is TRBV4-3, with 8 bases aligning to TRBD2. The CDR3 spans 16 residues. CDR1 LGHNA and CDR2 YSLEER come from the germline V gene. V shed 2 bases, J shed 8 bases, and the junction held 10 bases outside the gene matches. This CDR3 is CASSQTSGSLKGELFF. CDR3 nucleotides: TGCGCCAGCAGCCAAACGAGCGGGAGTTTGAAGGGGGAGCTGTTTTTT.

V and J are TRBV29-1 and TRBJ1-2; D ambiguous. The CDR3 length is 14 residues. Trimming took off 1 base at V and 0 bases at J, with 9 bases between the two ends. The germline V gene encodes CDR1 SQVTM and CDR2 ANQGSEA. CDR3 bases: TGCAGCGTTGAAGTCCAGGACCCTAACTATGGCTACACCTTC. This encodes CSVEVQDPNYGYTF.

The CDR3 sequence: CASSVATGGPYNEQFF. CDR3 coding DNA: TGTGCCAGCAGCGTAGCTACGGGGGGGCCCTACAATGAGCAGTTCTTC. The V and J genes are TRBV9 and TRBJ2-1, with 8 nucleotides matching TRBD2. V dropped 0 bases and J dropped 2; count of bases not matched to a gene: 4. Germline V lookup: CDR1 SGDLS, CDR2 YYNGEE. This CDR3 contains 16 residues.

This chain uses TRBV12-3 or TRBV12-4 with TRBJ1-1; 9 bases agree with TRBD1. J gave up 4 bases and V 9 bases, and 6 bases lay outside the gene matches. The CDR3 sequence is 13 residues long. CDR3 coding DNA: TGTGCCAGTCTCGACAGGGGGGGCACTGAAGCTTTCTTT. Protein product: CASLDRGGTEAFF.

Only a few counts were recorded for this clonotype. CDR3 protein: CASDSVYGYTF. CDR3 nucleotide sequence: TGTGCCAGCGACAGTGTTTATGGCTACACCTTC. The chain carries TRBV6-5 and TRBJ1-2, with D possibly being TRBD1 (5 bases). There are 11 residues in the CDR3. Germline V CDR1 and CDR2: MNHEY, SVGAGI. The V gene lost 8 bases and the J gene lost 5 bases, with 9 bases spanning the gap.

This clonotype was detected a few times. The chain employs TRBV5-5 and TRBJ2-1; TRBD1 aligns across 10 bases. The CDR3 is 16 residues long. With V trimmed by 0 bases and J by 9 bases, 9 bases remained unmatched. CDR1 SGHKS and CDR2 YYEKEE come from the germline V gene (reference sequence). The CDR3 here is CASSLGLGTGEGEQFF. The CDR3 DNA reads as TGTGCCAGCAGCTTGGGATTGGGGACAGGGGAGGGTGAGCAGTTCTTC. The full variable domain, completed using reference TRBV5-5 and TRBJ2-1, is DAGVTQSPTHLIKTRGQQVTLRCSPISGHKSVSWYQQVLGQGPQFIFQYYEKEERGRGNFPDRFSARQFPNYSSELNVNALLLGDSALYLCASSLGLGTGEGEQFFGPGTRLTVL.

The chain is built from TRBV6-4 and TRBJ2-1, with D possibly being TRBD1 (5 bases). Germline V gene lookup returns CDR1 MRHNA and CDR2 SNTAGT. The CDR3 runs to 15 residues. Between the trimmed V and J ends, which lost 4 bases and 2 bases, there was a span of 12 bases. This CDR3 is CASSVRQGTYNEQFF. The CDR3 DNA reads TGTGCCAGCAGTGTTAGGCAGGGCACCTACAATGAGCAGTTCTTC.